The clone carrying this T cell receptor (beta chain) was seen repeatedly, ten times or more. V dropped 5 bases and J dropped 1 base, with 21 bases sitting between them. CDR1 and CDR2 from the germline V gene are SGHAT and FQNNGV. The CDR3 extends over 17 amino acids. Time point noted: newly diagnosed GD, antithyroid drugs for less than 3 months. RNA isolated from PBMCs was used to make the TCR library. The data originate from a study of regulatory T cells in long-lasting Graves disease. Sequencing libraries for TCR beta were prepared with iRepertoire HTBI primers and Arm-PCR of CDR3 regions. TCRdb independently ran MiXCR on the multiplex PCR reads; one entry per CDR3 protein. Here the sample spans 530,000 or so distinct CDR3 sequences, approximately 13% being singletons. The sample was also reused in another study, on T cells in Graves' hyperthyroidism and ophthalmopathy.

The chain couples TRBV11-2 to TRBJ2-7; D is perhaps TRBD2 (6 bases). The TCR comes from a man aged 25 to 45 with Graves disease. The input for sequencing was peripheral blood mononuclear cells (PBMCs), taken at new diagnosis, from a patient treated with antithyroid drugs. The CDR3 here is CASSSRPGLRGSYEQYF. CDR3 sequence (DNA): TGTGCCAGCAGCAGTCGCCCGGGACTCCGGGGGTCCTACGAGCAGTACTTC.